This TCR beta chain emerged from a study of shared clonotypes between healthy human individuals. Findings and caveats of the study: Generation of non-shared clonotypes was less probable than generation of clonotypes shared by all four donors.

The CDR3 is 17 residues long. Germline V gene lookup returns CDR1 LNHDA and CDR2 SQIVND (reference sequence). V gave up 0 bases and J gave up 5 bases; unmatched junction bases: 11. As for this clone: Its antigen is not identified.

Only in-frame clones appear in the TCRdb table, and some are missing; sequencing was by immunoSEQ multiplex PCR. The sample comprises roughly 720,000 clones, roughly 91% of which are singletons, and 34% rests with the top ten. This receptor was obtained from a man aged 18 to 30 in good health. Some clones in this sample may be carry-over from other donors' samples. The V call is TRBV19, the J call TRBJ2-7; 9 nucleotides match TRBD2. Sequencing was done on a sample of memory CD8+ T cells from PBMCs. Sample subset: CD45RO+ cells pooled with CCR7-negative TemRA cells. CDR3 protein: CASSIDEFSGRRDEQYF. The CDR3 bases are TGTGCCAGTAGTATAGATGAATTCAGCGGGAGGAGGGACGAGCAGTACTTC. The complete variable domain, with remaining parts taken from reference TRBV19 and TRBJ2-7, reads DGGITQSPKYLFRKEGQNVTLSCEQNLNHDAMYWYRQDPGQGLRLIYYSQIVNDFQKGDIAEGYSVSREKKESFPLTVTSAQKNPTAFYLCASSIDEFSGRRDEQYFGPGTRLTVT.